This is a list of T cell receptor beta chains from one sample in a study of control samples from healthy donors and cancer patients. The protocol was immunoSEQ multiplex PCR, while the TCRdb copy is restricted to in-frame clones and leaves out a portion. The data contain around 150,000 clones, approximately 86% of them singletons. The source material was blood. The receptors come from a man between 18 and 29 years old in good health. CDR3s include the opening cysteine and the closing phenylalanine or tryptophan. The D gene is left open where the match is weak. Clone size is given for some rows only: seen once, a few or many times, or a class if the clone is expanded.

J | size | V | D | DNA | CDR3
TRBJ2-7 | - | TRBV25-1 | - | TGTGCCAGCGAGATGGCAGTTCCCTACGAGCAGTACTTC | CASEMAVPYEQYF
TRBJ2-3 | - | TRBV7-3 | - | TGTGCCAGCAGCCGAAAGATAACAGATACGCAGTATTTT | CASSRKITDTQYF
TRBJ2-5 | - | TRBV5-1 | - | TGCGCCAGCAGCCCGACCACAGGGAGGGAGACCCAGTACTTC | CASSPTTGRETQYF
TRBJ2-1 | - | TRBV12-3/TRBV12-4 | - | TGTGCCAGCAGTTTTGGTTTTGAGCAGTTCTTC | CASSFGFEQFF
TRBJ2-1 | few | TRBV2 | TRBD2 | TGTGCCAGCAGAGGAATGGGAGGGGAGCAGTTCTTC | CASRGMGGEQFF
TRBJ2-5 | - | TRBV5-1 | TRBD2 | TGCGCCAGCAGCATAAGGACTAGCGGGGGTCCGTACCAAGAGACCCAGTACTTC | CASSIRTSGGPYQETQYF
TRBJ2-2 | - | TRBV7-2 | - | TGTGCCAGCAGCTTAGTGGGTAGCGGTACCGGGGAGCTGTTTTTT | CASSLVGSGTGELFF
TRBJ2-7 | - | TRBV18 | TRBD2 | TGTGCCAGCTCACCAGTTCGGACTAGCGGGCAGGGGCAGTACTTC | CASSPVRTSGQGQYF
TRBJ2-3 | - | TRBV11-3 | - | TGTGCCAGCAGTCTAGGGGCCCGCACAGATACGCAGTATTTT | CASSLGARTDTQYF
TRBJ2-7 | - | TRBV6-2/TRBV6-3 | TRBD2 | TGTGCCAGCAGTTATAGGACGTGGAGCGGGGGGGCCGGGTACGAGCAGTACTTC | CASSYRTWSGGAGYEQYF
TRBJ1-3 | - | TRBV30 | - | TGTGCCTGGACCCCGACAGGAAACACCATATATTTT | CAWTPTGNTIYF
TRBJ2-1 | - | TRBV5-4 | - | TGTGCCAGCAGCTCGTCTCCAGGGGGGGACAATGAGCAGTTCTTC | CASSSSPGGDNEQFF
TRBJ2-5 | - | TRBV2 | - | TGTGCCAGCAGTGAAGCGTCCAGGATCGGGGAGACCCAGTACTTC | CASSEASRIGETQYF
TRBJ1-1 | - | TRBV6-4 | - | TGTGCCAGCAGCTCCACCCCCGTGGCAGGGAACACTGAAGCTTTCTTT | CASSSTPVAGNTEAFF
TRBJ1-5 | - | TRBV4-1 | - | TGCGCCAGCAGCCAAGGCCTCAGGGGCATAGGCAATCAGCCCCAGCATTTT | CASSQGLRGIGNQPQHF
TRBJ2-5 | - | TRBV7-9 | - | TGTGCCAGCAGCTTAGTAAAAGAGACCCAGTACTTC | CASSLVKETQYF
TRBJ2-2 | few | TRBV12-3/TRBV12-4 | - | TGTGCCAGCAGCCTTCGGCCTAAGCGGGAGCTGTTTTTT | CASSLRPKRELFF
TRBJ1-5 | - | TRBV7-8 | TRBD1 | TGTGCCAGCAGCCCGGGACAGGGGGGCAATCAGCCCCAGCATTTT | CASSPGQGGNQPQHF
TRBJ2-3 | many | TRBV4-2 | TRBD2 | TGTGCCAGCAGCCAAGAGCGGGGGGGCTCAGATACGCAGTATTTT | CASSQERGGSDTQYF
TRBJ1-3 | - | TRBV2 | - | TGTGCCAGCAGTGAAGGTGGTGGCTCTGGAAACACCATATATTTT | CASSEGGGSGNTIYF
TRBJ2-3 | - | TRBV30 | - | TGTGCCTGGAACCAGCAGCCGGGTGATACGCAGTATTTT | CAWNQQPGDTQYF
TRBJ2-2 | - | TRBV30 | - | TGTGCCTGGATCGGGGCAGGGGATCCGCCCGGGGAGCTGTTTTTT | CAWIGAGDPPGELFF
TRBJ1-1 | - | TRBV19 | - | TGTGCCAGTAGTATTTCCCCCCGGAACACTGAAGCTTTCTTT | CASSISPRNTEAFF
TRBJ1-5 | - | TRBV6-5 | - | TGTGCCAGCAAGTCCACGGAAAATCAGCCCCAGCATTTT | CASKSTENQPQHF
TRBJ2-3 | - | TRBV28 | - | TGTGCCAGCAGAAATGGGGCAGGGGGCACAGATACGCAGTATTTT | CASRNGAGGTDTQYF
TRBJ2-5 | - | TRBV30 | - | TGTGCCTGGAGTGGGGGGCCGTCGCCCCCCCAGTACTTC | CAWSGGPSPPQYF
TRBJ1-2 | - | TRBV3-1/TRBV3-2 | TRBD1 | TGTGCCAGCAGCCGAGACAGGGGGCTTGGTGGCTACACCTTC | CASSRDRGLGGYTF
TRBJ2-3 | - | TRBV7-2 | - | TGTGCCAGCAGCTTAGATACGGGGGAAAGCACAGATACGCAGTATTTT | CASSLDTGESTDTQYF
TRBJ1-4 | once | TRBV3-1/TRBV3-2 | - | TGTGCCAGCAGCCAAAACAATGAAAAACTGTTTTTT | CASSQNNEKLFF
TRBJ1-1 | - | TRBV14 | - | TGTGCCAGCAGCCATGCCGGGGAGGACACTGAAGCTTTCTTT | CASSHAGEDTEAFF
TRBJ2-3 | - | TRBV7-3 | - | TGTGCCAGCAGCCCCAATGGAGGAAATACGCAGTATTTT | CASSPNGGNTQYF
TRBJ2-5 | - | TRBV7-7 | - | TGTGCCAGCAGCTTACCCACCCGGGACGGTATAAGGGCCCAGTACTTC | CASSLPTRDGIRAQYF
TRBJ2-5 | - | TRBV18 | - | TGTGCCAGCTCACCACAGACAATGTCACAAGAGACCCAGTACTTC | CASSPQTMSQETQYF
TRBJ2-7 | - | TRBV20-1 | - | TGCAGTGCTTCTCCCTACGAGCAGTACTTC | CSASPYEQYF
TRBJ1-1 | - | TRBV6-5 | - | TGTGCCAGCACCCCCCGATCGAGGGGCCGGGATGAAGCTTTCTTT | CASTPRSRGRDEAFF
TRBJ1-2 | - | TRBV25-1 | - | TGTGCCAGCAGTGAATTTGTAGAGGGAAGGGGATATGGCTACACCTTC | CASSEFVEGRGYGYTF
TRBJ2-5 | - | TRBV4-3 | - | TGCGCCAGCAGCCAAGAAGTTGGTGAGTGGGAGACCCAGTACTTC | CASSQEVGEWETQYF
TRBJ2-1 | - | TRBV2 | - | TGTGCCAGCAGTTGGGGACACAATGAGCAGTTCTTC | CASSWGHNEQFF
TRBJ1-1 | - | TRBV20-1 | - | TGCAGTGCCGGGGATAACACTGAAGCTTTCTTT | CSAGDNTEAFF
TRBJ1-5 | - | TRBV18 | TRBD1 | TGTGCCAGCTCACCAGGACAGGGGCAGAGCAATCAGCCCCAGCATTTT | CASSPGQGQSNQPQHF
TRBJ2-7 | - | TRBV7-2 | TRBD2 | TGTGCCAGCAGCAATCTAGCGGGGGTCTCCTACGAGCAGTACTTC | CASSNLAGVSYEQYF
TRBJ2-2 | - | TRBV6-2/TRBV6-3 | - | TGTGCCAGCAGTTACTCGATACCCACTAGCTGGGCCGGGGAGCTGTTTTTT | CASSYSIPTSWAGELFF
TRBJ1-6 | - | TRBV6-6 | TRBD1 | TGTGCCAGCAGTAGCGGACAGGGGGAAGGTTCACCCCTCCACTTT | CASSSGQGEGSPLHF
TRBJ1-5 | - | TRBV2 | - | TGTGCCAGCAGCCCGGCAGGGGTCACTCAGCCCCAGCATTTT | CASSPAGVTQPQHF
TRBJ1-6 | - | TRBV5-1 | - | TGCGCCAGCAGCTCAGTATCAGGGGCTGGTTCACCCCTCCACTTT | CASSSVSGAGSPLHF
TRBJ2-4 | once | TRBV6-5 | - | TGTGCCAGCAGTTACGGGGCAGGAAGGGGCAAAAACATTCAGTACTTC | CASSYGAGRGKNIQYF
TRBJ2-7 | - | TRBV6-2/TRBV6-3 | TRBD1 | TGTGCCAGCAGCCTGGGACAGTCCGAGCAGTACTTC | CASSLGQSEQYF